This TCR beta chain was sequenced for a study of T cells in tuberculosis. Study-level findings and limits: Active tuberculosis patients had shorter CDR3-alpha; the beta difference was nonsignificant. Smaller distances to GMM-specific TCRs suggested their expansion in active tuberculosis.

Trimming left V 2 bases short and J 1 base short, with 5 bases between. Germline V gives CDR1 MNHNY, CDR2 SVGAGI (reference sequence). The CDR3 length is 13 residues. Each clinical donor contributed on average roughly 90,000 T cells from unsorted cryopreserved PBMC. TCRdb's table, derived via immunoSEQ multiplex PCR, lists solely in-frame clones and lacks some. The repertoire has about 24,000 clones, around 95% of them found once; the top ten carry just under 9.5%. Worth noting for this clone: As yet, its antigen is unknown.

Sequencing was done on a sample of PBMCs. The chain combines TRBV6-6 with TRBJ1-2; D possibly corresponds to TRBD1 (5 bases). This TCR was recovered from a donor between 5 and 29 years old with latent tuberculosis or without tuberculosis infection. DNA for the CDR3: TGTGCCAGCAGTTACGACAGTAACTATGGCTACACCTTC. This sequence encodes CASSYDSNYGYTF.